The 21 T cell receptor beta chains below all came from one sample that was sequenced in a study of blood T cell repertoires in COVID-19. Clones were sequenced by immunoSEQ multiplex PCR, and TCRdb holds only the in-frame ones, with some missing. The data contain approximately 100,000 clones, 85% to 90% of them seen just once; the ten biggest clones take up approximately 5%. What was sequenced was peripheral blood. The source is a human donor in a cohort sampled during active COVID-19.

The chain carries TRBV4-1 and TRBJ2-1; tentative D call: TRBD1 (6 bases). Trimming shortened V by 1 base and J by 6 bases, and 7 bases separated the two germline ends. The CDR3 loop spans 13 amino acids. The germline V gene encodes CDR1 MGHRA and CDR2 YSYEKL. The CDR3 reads CASSQGRGNEQFF. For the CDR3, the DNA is TGCGCCAGCAGCCAAGGCAGGGGCAATGAGCAGTTCTTC.

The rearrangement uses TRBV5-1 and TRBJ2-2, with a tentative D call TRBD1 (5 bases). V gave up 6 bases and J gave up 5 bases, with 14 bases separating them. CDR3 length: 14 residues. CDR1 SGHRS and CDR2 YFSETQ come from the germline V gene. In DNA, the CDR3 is TGCGCCAGCAAGTGGGGCGATGGGACCGGGGAGCTGTTTTTT. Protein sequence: CASKWGDGTGELFF. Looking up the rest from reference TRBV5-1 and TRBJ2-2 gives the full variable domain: KAGVTQTPRYLIKTRGQQVTLSCSPISGHRSVSWYQQTPGQGLQFLFEYFSETQRNKGNFPGRFSGRQFSNSRSEMNVSTLELGDSALYLCASKWGDGTGELFFGEGSRLTVL.

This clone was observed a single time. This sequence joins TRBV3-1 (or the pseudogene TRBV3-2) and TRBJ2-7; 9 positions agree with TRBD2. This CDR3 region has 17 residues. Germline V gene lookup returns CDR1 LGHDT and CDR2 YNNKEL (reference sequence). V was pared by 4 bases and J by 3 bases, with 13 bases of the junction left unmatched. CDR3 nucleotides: TGTGCCAGCAGCCGGGAGCTAGCGGGATCATCCTACTACGAGCAGTACTTC. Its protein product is CASSRELAGSSYYEQYF.

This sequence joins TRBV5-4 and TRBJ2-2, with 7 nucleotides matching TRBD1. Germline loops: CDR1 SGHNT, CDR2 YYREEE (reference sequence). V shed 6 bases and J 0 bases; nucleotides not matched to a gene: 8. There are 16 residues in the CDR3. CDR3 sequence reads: CASKELGQANTGELFF. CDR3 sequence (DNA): TGTGCCAGCAAAGAACTTGGACAGGCGAACACCGGGGAGCTGTTTTTT.

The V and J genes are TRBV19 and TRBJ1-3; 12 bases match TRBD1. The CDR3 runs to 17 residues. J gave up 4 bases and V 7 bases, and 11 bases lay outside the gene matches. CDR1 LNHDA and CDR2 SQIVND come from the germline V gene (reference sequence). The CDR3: CASNNGGQGARGNTIYF. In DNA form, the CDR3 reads TGTGCCAGTAACAACGGGGGACAGGGGGCGCGAGGAAACACCATATATTTT.

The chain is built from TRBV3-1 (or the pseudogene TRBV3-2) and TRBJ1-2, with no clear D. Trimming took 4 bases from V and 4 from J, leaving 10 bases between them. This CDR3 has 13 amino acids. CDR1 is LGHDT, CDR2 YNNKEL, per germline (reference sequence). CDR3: CASSLQVAYGYTF. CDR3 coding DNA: TGTGCCAGCAGCCTTCAGGTTGCCTATGGCTACACCTTC.

CDR3 residues: CASSVGTAIEAFF. The CDR3 DNA follows: TGTGCCAGCAGTGTCGGGACAGCGATTGAAGCTTTCTTT. V and J are TRBV6-6 and TRBJ1-1; 7 bases line up with TRBD1. Germline V lookup: CDR1 MNHNY, CDR2 SVGAGI (reference sequence). Germline trimming cut 5 bases from V and 7 bases from J; bases unmatched to any gene: 7. This CDR3 contains 13 residues.

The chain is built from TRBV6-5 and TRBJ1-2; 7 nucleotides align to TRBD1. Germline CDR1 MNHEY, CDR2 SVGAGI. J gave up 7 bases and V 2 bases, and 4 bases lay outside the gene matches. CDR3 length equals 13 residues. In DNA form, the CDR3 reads TGTGCCAGCAGTTACACAGGGGTGGGTGGCTACACCTTC. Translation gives CASSYTGVGGYTF.

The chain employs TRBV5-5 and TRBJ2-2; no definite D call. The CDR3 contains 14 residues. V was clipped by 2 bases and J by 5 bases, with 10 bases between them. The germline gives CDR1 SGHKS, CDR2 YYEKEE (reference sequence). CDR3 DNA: TGTGCCAGCAGCTTACCGACACAAACCGGGGAGCTGTTTTTT. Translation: CASSLPTQTGELFF.

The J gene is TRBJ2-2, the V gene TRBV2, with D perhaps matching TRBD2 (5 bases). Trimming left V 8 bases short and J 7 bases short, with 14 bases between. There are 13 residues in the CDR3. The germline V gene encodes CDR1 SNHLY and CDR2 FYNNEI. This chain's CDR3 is CASQFSVIGELFF. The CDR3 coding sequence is TGTGCCAGCCAATTTAGCGTAATCGGGGAGCTGTTTTTT.

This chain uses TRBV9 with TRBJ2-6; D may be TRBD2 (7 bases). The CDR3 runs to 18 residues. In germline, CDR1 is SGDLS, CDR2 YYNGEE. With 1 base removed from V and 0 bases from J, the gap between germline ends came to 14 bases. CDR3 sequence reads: CASSVREGVISGANVLTF. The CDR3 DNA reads TGTGCCAGCAGCGTAAGGGAGGGGGTTATCTCTGGGGCCAACGTCCTGACTTTC.

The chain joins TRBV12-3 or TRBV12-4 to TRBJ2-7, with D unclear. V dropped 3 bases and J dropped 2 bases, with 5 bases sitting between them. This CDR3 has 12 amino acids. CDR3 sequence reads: CASSLTPYEQYF. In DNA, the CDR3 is TGTGCCAGCAGTTTGACTCCCTACGAGCAGTACTTC.

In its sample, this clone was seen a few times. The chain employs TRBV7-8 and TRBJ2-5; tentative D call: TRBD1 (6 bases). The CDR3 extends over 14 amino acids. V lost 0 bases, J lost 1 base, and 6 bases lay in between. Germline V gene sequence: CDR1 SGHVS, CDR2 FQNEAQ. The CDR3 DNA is TGTGCCAGCAGCTTAGCGGGGGCCCAAGAGACCCAGTACTTC. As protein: CASSLAGAQETQYF. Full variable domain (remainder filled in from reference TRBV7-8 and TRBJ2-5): GAGVSQSPRYKVAKRGQDVALRCDPISGHVSLFWYQQALGQGPEFLTYFQNEAQLDKSGLPSDRFFAERPEGSVSTLKIQRTQQEDSAVYLCASSLAGAQETQYFGPGTRLLVL.

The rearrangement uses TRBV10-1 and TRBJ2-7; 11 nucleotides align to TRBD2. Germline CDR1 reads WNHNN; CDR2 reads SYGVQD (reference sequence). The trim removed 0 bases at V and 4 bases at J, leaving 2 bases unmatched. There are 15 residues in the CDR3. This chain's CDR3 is CASSESGLAAYEQYF. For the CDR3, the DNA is TGCGCCAGCAGTGAGTCGGGACTAGCGGCTTACGAGCAGTACTTC.

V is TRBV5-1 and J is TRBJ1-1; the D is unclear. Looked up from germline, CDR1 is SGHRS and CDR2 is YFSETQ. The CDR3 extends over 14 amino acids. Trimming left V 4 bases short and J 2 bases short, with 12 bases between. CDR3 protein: CASSRRTPNTEAFF. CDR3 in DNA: TGCGCCAGCAGCCGGAGGACGCCAAACACTGAAGCTTTCTTT.

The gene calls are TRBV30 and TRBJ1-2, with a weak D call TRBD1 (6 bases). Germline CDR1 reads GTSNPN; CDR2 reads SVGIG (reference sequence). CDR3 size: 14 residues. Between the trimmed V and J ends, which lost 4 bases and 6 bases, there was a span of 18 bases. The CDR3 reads CAWKILGTRHGYTF. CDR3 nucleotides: TGTGCCTGGAAAATTCTGGGGACACGACATGGCTACACCTTC.

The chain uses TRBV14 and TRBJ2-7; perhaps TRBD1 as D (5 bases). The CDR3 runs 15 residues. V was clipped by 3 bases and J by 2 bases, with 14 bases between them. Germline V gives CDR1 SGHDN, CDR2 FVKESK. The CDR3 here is CASSQQRQIPYEQYF. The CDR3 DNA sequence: TGTGCCAGCAGCCAGCAGAGACAGATTCCCTACGAGCAGTACTTC.

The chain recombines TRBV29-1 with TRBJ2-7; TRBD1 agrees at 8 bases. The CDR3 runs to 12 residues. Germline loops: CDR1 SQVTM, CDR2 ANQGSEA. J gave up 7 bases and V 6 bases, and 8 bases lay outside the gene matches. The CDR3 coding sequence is TGCAGCGTGGCCCAGACAGGGGTTGAGCAGTACTTC. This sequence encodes CSVAQTGVEQYF.

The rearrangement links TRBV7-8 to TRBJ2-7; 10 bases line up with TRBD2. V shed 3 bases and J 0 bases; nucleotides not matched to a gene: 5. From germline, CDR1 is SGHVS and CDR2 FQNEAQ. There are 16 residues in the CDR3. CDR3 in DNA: TGTGCCAGCAGCTTCGGACTAGCGGATAGCTCCTACGAGCAGTACTTC. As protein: CASSFGLADSSYEQYF.

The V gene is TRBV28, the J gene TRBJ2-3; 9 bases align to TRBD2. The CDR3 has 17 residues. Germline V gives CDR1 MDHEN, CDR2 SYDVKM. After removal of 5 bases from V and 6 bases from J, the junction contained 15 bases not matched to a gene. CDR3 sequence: CASSPSFGRGGFDTQYF. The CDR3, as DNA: TGTGCCAGCAGTCCCAGCTTCGGGCGGGGGGGCTTCGATACGCAGTATTTT.

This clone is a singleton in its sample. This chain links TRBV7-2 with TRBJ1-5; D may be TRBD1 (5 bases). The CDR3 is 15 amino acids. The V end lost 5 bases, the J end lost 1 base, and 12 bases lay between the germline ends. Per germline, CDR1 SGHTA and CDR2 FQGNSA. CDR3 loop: CASSQRGLSNQPQHF. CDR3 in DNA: TGTGCCAGCAGCCAGAGGGGACTGAGCAATCAGCCCCAGCATTTT.